This TCR beta chain came from a study of blood T cell repertoires in COVID-19. Overall study context: Both acute and convalescent COVID-19 samples were obtained from the United States, Italy and Spain. PBMCs, B-cell-depleted T cells, or T cells were the source of the cDNA or gDNA that made up the material.

Authors' analysis steps: Amplification of reference gene primers provided the estimated nucleated cell counts. Clones were sequenced by immunoSEQ multiplex PCR, and TCRdb holds only the in-frame ones, with some missing. V and J calls and clone size follow that table, whereas D and trimming were derived from the DNA. Of some 200,000 clones in the sample, approximately 78% were seen once. Seattle participants joined during active infection and were tracked over time. Germline assignment: CDR1 SGDLS and CDR2 YYNGEE. The germline V and J ends were trimmed by 5 bases and 0 bases, with 15 bases remaining between them. The CDR3 contains 16 residues.

The chain has TRBV9 and TRBJ1-3; D gene ambiguous. This TCR came from a woman aged 70 to 79 with COVID-19, enrolled during active disease. Source material: peripheral blood. The CDR3 sequence: CASSRLAGASGNTIYF. In nucleotides, the CDR3 is TGTGCCAGCAGTCGCCTGGCAGGCGCCTCTGGAAACACCATATATTTT. Variable domain in full (rest from reference TRBV9 and TRBJ1-3): DSGVTQTPKHLITATGQRVTLRCSPRSGDLSVYWYQQSLDQGLQFLIQYYNGEERAKGNILERFSAQQFPDLHSELNLSSLELGDSALYFCASSRLAGASGNTIYFGEGSWLTVV.